The clone carrying this T cell receptor (beta chain) was seen a few times. The sample comes from a study of response to subunit inactivated influenza vaccine. MiXCR was run by TCRdb on the RT-PCR reads, yielding one entry per CDR3 protein. The table lists about 540,000 distinct CDR3 sequences, around a quarter of them singletons. In germline, CDR1 is SQVTM, CDR2 ANQGSEA. V lost 2 bases, J lost 1 base, and 3 bases stayed unmatched. The CDR3 runs 14 residues. Separately, the same data were catalogued under a study of T cells expressing NK-cell markers. That source reports: UMI-tagged 5'RACE template switching yielded the TCR beta cDNA. The authors derived TCR beta repertoires from sorted CD3+CD56+NKG2C+, CD3+CD56+NKG2C- and CD3+CD56-NKG2C+ T cells. Dominant NKG2C+ clonotypes made up about 1.0-7.0% of CD8+ T cells in several donors. Once again these clonotypes came out on top in the CD3+CD56-NKG2C+ fraction of a few donors.

This chain connects TRBV29-1 to TRBJ2-7, with 9 bases matching TRBD1. This clonotype was obtained from a middle-aged man who received an inactivated influenza vaccine. This material consisted of CD4+ T cells sorted from PBMCs, taken roughly 12 days after vaccination. In DNA form, the CDR3 reads TGCAGCGTTGAAATAGGGACAGGGTCCTACGAGCAGTACTTC. Protein: CSVEIGTGSYEQYF.